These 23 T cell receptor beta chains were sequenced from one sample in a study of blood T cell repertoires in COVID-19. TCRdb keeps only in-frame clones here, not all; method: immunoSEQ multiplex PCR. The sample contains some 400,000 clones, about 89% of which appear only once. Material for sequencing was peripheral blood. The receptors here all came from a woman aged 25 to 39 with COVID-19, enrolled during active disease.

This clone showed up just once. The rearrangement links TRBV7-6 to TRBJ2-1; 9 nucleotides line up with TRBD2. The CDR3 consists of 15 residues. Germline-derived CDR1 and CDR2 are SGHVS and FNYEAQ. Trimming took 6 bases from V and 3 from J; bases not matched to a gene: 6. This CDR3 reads CASSQTSGDYNEQFF. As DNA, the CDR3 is TGTGCCAGCAGTCAGACTAGCGGAGACTACAATGAGCAGTTCTTC.

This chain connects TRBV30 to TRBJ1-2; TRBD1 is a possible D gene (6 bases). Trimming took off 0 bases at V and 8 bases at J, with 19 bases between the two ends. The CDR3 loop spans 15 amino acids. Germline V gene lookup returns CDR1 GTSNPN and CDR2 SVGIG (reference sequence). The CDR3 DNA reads TGTGCCTGGAGTGTACTTACGGCAGGGGCGGGCGGCTACACCTTC. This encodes CAWSVLTAGAGGYTF.

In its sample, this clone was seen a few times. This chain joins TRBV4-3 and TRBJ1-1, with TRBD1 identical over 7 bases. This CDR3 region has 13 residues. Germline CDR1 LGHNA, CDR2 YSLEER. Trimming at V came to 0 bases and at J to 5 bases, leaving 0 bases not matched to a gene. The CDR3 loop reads CASSQETGTEAFF. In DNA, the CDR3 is TGCGCCAGCAGCCAAGAGACAGGGACTGAAGCTTTCTTT.

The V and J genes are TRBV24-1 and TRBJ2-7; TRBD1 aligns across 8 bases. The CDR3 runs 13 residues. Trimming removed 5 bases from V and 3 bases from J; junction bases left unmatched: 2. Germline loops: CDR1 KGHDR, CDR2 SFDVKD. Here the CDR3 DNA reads TGTGCCACCAGTGCGGACAGGGACTACGAGCAGTACTTC. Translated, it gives CATSADRDYEQYF.

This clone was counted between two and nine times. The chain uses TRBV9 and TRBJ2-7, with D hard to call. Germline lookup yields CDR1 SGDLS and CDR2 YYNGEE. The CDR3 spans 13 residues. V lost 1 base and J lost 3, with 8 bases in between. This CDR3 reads CASSVNTFYEQYF. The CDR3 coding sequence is TGTGCCAGCAGCGTAAATACTTTCTACGAGCAGTACTTC.

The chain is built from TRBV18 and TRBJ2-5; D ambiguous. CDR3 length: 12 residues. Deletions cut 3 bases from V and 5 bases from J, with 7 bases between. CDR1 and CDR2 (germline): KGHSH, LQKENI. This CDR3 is CASSPSWETQYF. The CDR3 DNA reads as TGTGCCAGCTCACCGAGCTGGGAGACCCAGTACTTC.

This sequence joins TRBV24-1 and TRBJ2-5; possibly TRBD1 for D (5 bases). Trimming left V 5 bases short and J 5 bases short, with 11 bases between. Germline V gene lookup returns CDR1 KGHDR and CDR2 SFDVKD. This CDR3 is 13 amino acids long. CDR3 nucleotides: TGTGCCACCAGTGCAGGGATCGGGGAGACCCAGTACTTC. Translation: CATSAGIGETQYF.

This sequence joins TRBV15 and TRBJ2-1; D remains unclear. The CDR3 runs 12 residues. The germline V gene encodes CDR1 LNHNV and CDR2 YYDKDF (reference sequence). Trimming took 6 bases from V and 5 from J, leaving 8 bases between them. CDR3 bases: TGTGCCACCAGTGGCGGAGACAATGAGCAGTTCTTC. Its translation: CATSGGDNEQFF.

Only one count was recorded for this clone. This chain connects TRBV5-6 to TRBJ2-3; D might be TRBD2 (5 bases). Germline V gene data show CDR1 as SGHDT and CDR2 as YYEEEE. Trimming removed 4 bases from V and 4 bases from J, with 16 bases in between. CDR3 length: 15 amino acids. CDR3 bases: TGTGCCAGCAGCCACTCGGTGGGAGTAGCAGATACGCAGTATTTT. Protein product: CASSHSVGVADTQYF.

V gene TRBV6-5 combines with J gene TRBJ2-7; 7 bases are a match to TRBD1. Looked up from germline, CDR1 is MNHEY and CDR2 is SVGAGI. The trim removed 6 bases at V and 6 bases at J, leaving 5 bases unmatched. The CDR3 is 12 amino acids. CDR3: CASSRGSIEQYF. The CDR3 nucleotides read TGTGCCAGCAGCAGGGGGTCGATCGAGCAGTACTTC.

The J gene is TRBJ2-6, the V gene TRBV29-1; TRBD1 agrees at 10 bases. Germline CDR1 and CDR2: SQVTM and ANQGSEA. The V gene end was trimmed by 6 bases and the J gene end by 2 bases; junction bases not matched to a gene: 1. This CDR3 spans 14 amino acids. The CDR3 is CSVTGGPGANVLTF. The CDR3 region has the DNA TGCAGCGTGACAGGGGGCCCTGGGGCCAACGTCCTGACTTTC.

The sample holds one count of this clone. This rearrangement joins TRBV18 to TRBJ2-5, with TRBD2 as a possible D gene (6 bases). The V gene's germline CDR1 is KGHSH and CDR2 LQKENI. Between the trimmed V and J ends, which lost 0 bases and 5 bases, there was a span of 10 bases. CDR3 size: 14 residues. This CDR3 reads CASSPPSEGETQYF. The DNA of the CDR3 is TGTGCCAGCTCACCACCATCGGAGGGGGAGACCCAGTACTTC. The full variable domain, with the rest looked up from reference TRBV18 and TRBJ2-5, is NAGVMQNPRHLVRRRGQEARLRCSPMKGHSHVYWYRQLPEEGLKFMVYLQKENIIDESGMPKERFSAEFPKEGPSILRIQQVVRGDSAAYFCASSPPSEGETQYFGPGTRLLVL.

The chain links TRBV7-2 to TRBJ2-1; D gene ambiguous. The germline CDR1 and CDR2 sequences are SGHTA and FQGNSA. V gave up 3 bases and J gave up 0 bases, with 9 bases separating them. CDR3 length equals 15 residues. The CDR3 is CASSFQRSSYNEQFF. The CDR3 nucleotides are TGTGCCAGCAGCTTCCAGCGAAGCTCCTACAATGAGCAGTTCTTC. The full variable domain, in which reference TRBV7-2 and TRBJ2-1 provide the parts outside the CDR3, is GAGVSQSPSNKVTEKGKDVELRCDPISGHTALYWYRQSLGQGLEFLIYFQGNSAPDKSGLPSDRFSAERTGGSVSTLTIQRTQQEDSAVYLCASSFQRSSYNEQFFGPGTRLTVL.

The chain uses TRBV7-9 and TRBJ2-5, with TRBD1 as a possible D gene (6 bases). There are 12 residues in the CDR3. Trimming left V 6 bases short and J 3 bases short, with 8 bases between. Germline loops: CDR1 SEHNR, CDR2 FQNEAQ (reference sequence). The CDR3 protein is CASSRTEETQYF. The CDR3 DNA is TGTGCCAGCAGTCGGACAGAAGAGACCCAGTACTTC.

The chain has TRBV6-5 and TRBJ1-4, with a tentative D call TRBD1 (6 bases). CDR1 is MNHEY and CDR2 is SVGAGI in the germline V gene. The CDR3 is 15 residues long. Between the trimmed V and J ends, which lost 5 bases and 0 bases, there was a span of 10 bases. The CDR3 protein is CASSPHRATNEKLFF. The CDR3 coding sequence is TGTGCCAGCAGTCCCCACAGGGCAACTAATGAAAAACTGTTTTTT.

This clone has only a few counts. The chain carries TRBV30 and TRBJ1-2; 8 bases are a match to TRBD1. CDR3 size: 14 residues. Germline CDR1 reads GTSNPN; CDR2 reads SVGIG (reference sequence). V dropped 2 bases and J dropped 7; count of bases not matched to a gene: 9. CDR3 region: CAWSRDRLRGGYTF. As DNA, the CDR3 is TGTGCCTGGAGTAGGGACAGGCTGCGGGGTGGCTACACCTTC.

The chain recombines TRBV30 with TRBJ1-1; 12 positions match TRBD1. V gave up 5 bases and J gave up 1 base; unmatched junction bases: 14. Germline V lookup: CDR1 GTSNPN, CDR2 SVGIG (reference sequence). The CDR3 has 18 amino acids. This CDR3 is CAWGGATRDRGPNTEAFF. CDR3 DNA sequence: TGTGCCTGGGGTGGAGCTACGAGGGACAGGGGGCCGAACACTGAAGCTTTCTTT.

Here the CDR3 DNA reads TGTGCCAGTAGCGACCCGGTTCGAGGAGAAAAACTGTTTTTT. It specifies CASSDPVRGEKLFF. V and J are TRBV19 and TRBJ1-4; D is unclear. The germline CDR1 and CDR2 sequences are LNHDA and SQIVND (reference sequence). Trimming removed 6 bases from V and 8 bases from J, with 16 bases in between. The CDR3 runs 14 residues.

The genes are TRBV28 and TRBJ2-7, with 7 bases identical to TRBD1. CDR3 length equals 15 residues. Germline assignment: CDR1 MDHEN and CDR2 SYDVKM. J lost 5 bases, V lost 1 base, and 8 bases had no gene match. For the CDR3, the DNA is TGTGCCAGCAGTTTATCCCTTCCAGGGACAGACGAGCAGTACTTC. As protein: CASSLSLPGTDEQYF.

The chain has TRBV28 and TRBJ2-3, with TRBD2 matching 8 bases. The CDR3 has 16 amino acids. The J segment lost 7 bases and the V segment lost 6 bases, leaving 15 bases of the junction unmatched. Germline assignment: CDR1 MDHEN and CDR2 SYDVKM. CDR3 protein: CASSISPGLGLNTQYF. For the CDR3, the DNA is TGTGCCAGCAGCATTTCCCCGGGACTAGGGTTGAATACGCAGTATTTT.

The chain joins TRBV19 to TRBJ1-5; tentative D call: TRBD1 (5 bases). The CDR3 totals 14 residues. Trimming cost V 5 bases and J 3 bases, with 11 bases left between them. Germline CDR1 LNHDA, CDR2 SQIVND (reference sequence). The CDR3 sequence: CASSQRGFNQPQHF. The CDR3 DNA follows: TGTGCCAGTAGTCAGCGGGGGTTCAATCAGCCCCAGCATTTT.

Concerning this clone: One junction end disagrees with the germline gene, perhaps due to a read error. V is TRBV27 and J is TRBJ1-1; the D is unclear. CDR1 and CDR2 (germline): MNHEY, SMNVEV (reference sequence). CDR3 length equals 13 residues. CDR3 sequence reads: CASSLGGNAEAFF. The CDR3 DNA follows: TGTGCCAGCAGTTTAGGAGGGAACGCTGAAGCTTTCTTT.

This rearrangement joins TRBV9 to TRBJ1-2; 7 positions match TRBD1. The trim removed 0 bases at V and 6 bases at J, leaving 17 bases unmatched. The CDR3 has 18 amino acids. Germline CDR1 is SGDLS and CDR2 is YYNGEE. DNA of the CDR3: TGTGCCAGCAGCGTAGCACCCCCGGGACAGCTCTGGACCGATGGCTACACCTTC. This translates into CASSVAPPGQLWTDGYTF.